This T cell receptor beta chain emerged from a study of T cell responses to AZD1222 COVID-19 vaccine. Unmatched junction bases numbered 13, after V lost 0 bases and J lost 7 bases. The CDR3 covers 18 residues. Germline V gene data show CDR1 as MNHEY and CDR2 as SVGEGT. Profiled with immunoSEQ multiplex PCR; TCRdb holds only in-frame clones, not every one. The sample has some 170,000 clones; approximately 94% are singletons. The chain employs TRBV6-2 or TRBV6-3 and TRBJ2-2; 8 bases fit TRBD2. Sequences were derived from peripheral blood, sampled on day 0 of AZD1222 vaccination. This receptor was identified in an adult in good health. DNA of the CDR3: TGTGCCAGCAGTTACTCGTCAGCGGGAGAGGTTTCGAGCGGGGAGCTGTTTTTT. Protein: CASSYSSAGEVSSGELFF.